Below, one TCR beta chain is given with its context. The data originate from a study of blood T cell repertoires in COVID-19. Germline CDR1 is SGHTA and CDR2 is FQGNSA. The CDR3 consists of 15 residues. Deletions cut 1 base from V and 2 bases from J, with 10 bases between. It was during active infection that Seattle patients were enrolled and then longitudinally followed. In the original processing: Amplification from reference gene primers served as the basis for estimated nucleated cell counts. The protocol was immunoSEQ multiplex PCR, while the TCRdb copy is restricted to in-frame clones and leaves out a portion. V and J calls and clone size are as listed in that table; D and trimming were resolved from the DNA. Of 200,000 to 250,000 clones detected, about 86% appear once; the ten largest clones hold about 9.4%.

Input material: peripheral blood. The clonotype comes from a woman in her fifties or sixties with COVID-19, enrolled during active disease. This sequence joins TRBV7-2 and TRBJ2-3; no definite D call. CDR3 coding DNA: TGTGCCAGCAGCTTAGGCCAACAGAACACAGATACGCAGTATTTT. Translation gives CASSLGQQNTDTQYF.